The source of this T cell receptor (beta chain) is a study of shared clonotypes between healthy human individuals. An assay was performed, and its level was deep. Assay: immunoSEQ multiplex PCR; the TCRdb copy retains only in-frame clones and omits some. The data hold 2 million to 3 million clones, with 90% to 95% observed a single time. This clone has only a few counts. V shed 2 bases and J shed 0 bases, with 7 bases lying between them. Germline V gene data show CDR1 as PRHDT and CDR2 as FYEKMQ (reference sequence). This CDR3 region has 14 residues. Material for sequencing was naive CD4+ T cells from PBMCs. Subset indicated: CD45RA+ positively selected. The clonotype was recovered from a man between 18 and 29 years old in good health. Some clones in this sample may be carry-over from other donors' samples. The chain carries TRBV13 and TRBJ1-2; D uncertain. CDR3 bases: TGTGCCAGCAGCTTATGGGGAGCTAACTATGGCTACACCTTC. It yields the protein CASSLWGANYGYTF.